This T cell receptor (beta chain) was captured in a study of shared clonotypes between healthy human individuals. The CDR3 spans 16 residues. The germline V gene encodes CDR1 MDHEN and CDR2 SYDVKM. Only in-frame clones appear in the TCRdb table, and some are missing; sequencing was by immunoSEQ multiplex PCR. The data show approximately 500,000 clones, with around 85% seen just once and about 13% held by the top ten. In the case of this clone: A read error is the likely source, as a far larger clone sits one nucleotide away.

The chain couples TRBV28 to TRBJ2-4, with D possibly TRBD1 on 6 matching bases. This TCR was sampled from a woman aged 40 to 49 in good health. Some clones in this sample may be carry-over from other donors' samples. Source material: PBMCs. CDR3 in amino acids: CASSPDRPLAKNIQHF. CDR3 bases: TGTGCCAGCAGCCCGGACAGACCCCTAGCCAAAAACATTCAGCACTTC.